Below, 9 T cell receptor beta chains from the same sample are listed, as sequenced in a study of Ad26.COV2.S vaccination and SARS-CoV-2 variants. Profiled with immunoSEQ multiplex PCR; TCRdb holds only in-frame clones, not every one. The sample has roughly 500,000 clones, 87% seen once. Treatment specified: around 19 received Ad26.COV2.S at low or high dose, single or two shots; 5 received placebo; per-sample allocation not given. Day 63 following the first vaccine or placebo injection was when the samples were taken. This specimen was peripheral blood, taken in a trial of Ad26.COV2.S vaccine versus placebo. Receptors originate from a person aged 18 to 59 who received the Ad26.COV2.S COVID-19 vaccine or a placebo.

The chain is built from TRBV7-3 and TRBJ2-6; D not certain. Germline V gives CDR1 SGHTA, CDR2 FQGTGA. The CDR3 is 14 residues long. With 5 bases removed from V and 2 bases from J, the gap between germline ends came to 7 bases. This CDR3 is CASSRFPGANVLTF. DNA for the CDR3: TGTGCCAGCAGCCGGTTTCCTGGGGCCAACGTCCTGACTTTC.

This clone was picked up one time. The chain joins TRBV29-1 to TRBJ2-7; D is unresolved. There are 9 residues in the CDR3. Between the trimmed V and J ends, which lost 0 bases and 6 bases, there was a span of 0 bases. Germline CDR1 is SQVTM and CDR2 is ANQGSEA. Here the CDR3 DNA reads TGCAGCGTTGAAGACGAGCAGTACTTC. Translating gives CSVEDEQYF.

This chain connects TRBV2 to TRBJ1-6, with a possible D match to TRBD1 (6 bases). V lost 5 bases and J lost 6, with 20 bases in between. The CDR3 loop spans 17 amino acids. The V gene's germline CDR1 is SNHLY and CDR2 FYNNEI. DNA of the CDR3: TGTGCCAGCAGTCCCTGGAGGACAGTCTCTATTAATTCACCCCTCCACTTT. Translated: CASSPWRTVSINSPLHF.

The chain carries TRBV30 and TRBJ1-2, with D perhaps matching TRBD1 (5 bases). V lost 1 base and J 4 bases, leaving 7 bases between the germline ends. The germline V gene has CDR1 GTSNPN and CDR2 SVGIG (reference sequence). This CDR3 comprises 12 residues. In nucleotides, the CDR3 is TGTGCCTGGAGTGGGGGGGTCTATGGCTACACCTTC. Its translation: CAWSGGVYGYTF.

This chain links TRBV7-9 with TRBJ2-5; 7 bases are a match to TRBD1. This CDR3 is 16 amino acids long. Germline loops: CDR1 SEHNR, CDR2 FQNEAQ (reference sequence). After removal of 4 bases from V and 3 bases from J, the junction contained 11 bases not matched to a gene. This chain's CDR3 is CASSWGTVATKETQYF. The CDR3 DNA is TGTGCCAGCAGCTGGGGGACAGTTGCAACGAAAGAGACCCAGTACTTC.

V usage is TRBV5-4 and J usage is TRBJ2-2; D remains ambiguous. The germline gives CDR1 SGHNT, CDR2 YYREEE (reference sequence). The V gene lost 4 bases and the J gene lost 0 bases, with 16 bases spanning the gap. The CDR3 length is 17 residues. The chain's CDR3 is CASSTGPRLANTGELFF. CDR3 nucleotide sequence: TGTGCCAGCAGCACCGGCCCTCGGCTAGCGAACACCGGGGAGCTGTTTTTT.

This clone showed up just a few times. Other DNA sequences in this specimen translate into the identical CDR3. This rearrangement joins TRBV4-3 to TRBJ2-2, with D uncertain. The V gene lost 0 bases and the J gene lost 6 bases, with 8 bases spanning the gap. CDR1 and CDR2 (germline): LGHNA, YSLEER. This CDR3 region has 14 residues. The CDR3 reads CASSQDRAAGELFF. The CDR3 DNA reads as TGCGCCAGCAGCCAAGATCGGGCGGCCGGGGAGCTGTTTTTT.

With respect to this clone: The junction departs from the called germline gene at one end, perhaps through a read error. The chain joins TRBV27 to TRBJ2-1; 9 bases line up with TRBD2. CDR1 is MNHEY, CDR2 SMNVEV, per germline (reference sequence). This CDR3 contains 13 residues. For the CDR3, the DNA is TGTGCCAGCAGTTCACAACTTAGCGGGAGATGGGTCTTC. Its translation: CASSSQLSGRWVF.

The V gene is TRBV5-6, the J gene TRBJ1-2; the D is unclear. The CDR3 runs to 14 residues. The ends were cut back, 2 bases at V and 0 bases at J, with 8 bases in the middle. Germline CDR1 reads SGHDT; CDR2 reads YYEEEE. The CDR3 protein is CASSFMGPNYGYTF. In DNA, the CDR3 is TGTGCCAGCAGCTTCATGGGTCCTAACTATGGCTACACCTTC.